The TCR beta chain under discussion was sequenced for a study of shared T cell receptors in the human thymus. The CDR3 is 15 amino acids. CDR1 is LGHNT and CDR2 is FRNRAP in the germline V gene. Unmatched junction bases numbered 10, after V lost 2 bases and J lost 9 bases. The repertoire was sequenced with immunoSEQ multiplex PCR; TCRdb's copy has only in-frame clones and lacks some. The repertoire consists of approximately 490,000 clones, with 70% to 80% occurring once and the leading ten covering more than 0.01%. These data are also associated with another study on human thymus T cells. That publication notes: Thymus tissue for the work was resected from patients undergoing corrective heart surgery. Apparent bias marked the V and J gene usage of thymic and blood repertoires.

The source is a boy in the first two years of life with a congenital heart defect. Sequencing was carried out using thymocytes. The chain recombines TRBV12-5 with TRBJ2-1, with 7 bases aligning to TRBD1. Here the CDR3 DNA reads TGTGCTAGTGGTTTGACCATCGACAGGGATGCTGAGCAGTTCTTC. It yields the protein CASGLTIDRDAEQFF.